This entry lists 20 T cell receptor beta chains sequenced from one sample in a study of T-cell memory formation after mild COVID-19. TCRdb analysed the 5' RACE reads with MiXCR anew, one entry per CDR3 protein. The table lists roughly 62,000 distinct CDR3 sequences, about a tenth of them singletons. The sample consisted of PBMCs or a T cell subset sorted from them (not recorded which). These receptor sequences come from a man aged 18 to 29 who had mild COVID-19 (a few samples of this study predate the infection). Cell type and time point are not known.

In its sample, this clonotype was seen a few times. The chain carries TRBV5-1 and TRBJ2-4; TRBD2 matches at 8 bases. V lost 3 bases, J lost 2 bases, and 4 bases stayed unmatched. The CDR3 has 15 residues. Germline CDR1 reads SGHRS; CDR2 reads YFSETQ. The CDR3 DNA sequence: TGCGCCAGCAGCTCCTATAGCGGGACCAAAAACATTCAGTACTTC. Its translation: CASSSYSGTKNIQYF.

This clonotype has at least ten counts. The gene calls are TRBV29-1 and TRBJ1-2, with D possibly TRBD1 on 5 matching bases. Germline assignment: CDR1 SQVTM and CDR2 ANQGSEA. Between the trimmed V and J ends, which lost 6 bases and 4 bases, there was a span of 18 bases. The CDR3 totals 14 residues. In DNA form, the CDR3 reads TGCAGCGTCCGACGAATTGCAGGGTCCTATGGCTACACCTTC. Residues: CSVRRIAGSYGYTF.

This clonotype was seen once. J is TRBJ1-2 and V is TRBV5-1, with no clear D. The CDR3 loop spans 14 amino acids. The germline gives CDR1 SGHRS, CDR2 YFSETQ. Trimming took 2 bases from V and 1 from J, leaving 9 bases between them. DNA of the CDR3: TGCGCCAGCAGCTTAGGCAGGAGTAACTATGGCTACACCTTC. Protein product: CASSLGRSNYGYTF.

This clonotype has ten or more counts. One end of the junction does not line up with germline, which may come from a read error. V and J are TRBV20-1 and TRBJ2-5, with D perhaps TRBD2 (6 bases). The CDR3 is 14 amino acids. Germline V CDR1 and CDR2: DFQATT, SNEGSKA (reference sequence). The CDR3 coding sequence is TGCAGTGCTCGAGAAGCGGGCTTACAAGAGACCCAGTACTTC. Protein: CSAREAGLQETQYF.

The rearrangement joins TRBV28 to TRBJ1-1; 7 bases match TRBD1. V was pared by 9 bases and J by 4 bases, with 11 bases of the junction left unmatched. The CDR3 totals 14 residues. CDR1 and CDR2 from the germline V gene are MDHEN and SYDVKM. CDR3 loop: CASTSTGSSTEAFF. In DNA form, the CDR3 reads TGTGCCAGTACTTCGACAGGGTCAAGCACTGAAGCTTTCTTT.

This clonotype appeared a few times. V gene TRBV5-1 combines with J gene TRBJ2-1; the D gene is possibly TRBD1 (6 bases). Germline V gene data show CDR1 as SGHRS and CDR2 as YFSETQ. Between the trimmed V and J ends, which lost 0 bases and 6 bases, there was a span of 13 bases. The CDR3 spans 15 residues. The CDR3 here is CASSLVGHRVNEQFF. For the CDR3, the DNA is TGCGCCAGCAGCTTGGTGGGGCACAGGGTCAATGAGCAGTTCTTC.

This clonotype was found a few times. The chain joins TRBV5-1 to TRBJ1-1; D remains ambiguous. CDR1 is SGHRS and CDR2 is YFSETQ in the germline V gene. The germline V and J ends were trimmed by 7 bases and 1 base, with 11 bases remaining between them. There are 13 residues in the CDR3. The CDR3 DNA reads TGCGCCAGCTCTCGGCAGGCGAACACTGAAGCTTTCTTT. This gives the protein CASSRQANTEAFF. Full variable domain (remainder filled in from reference TRBV5-1 and TRBJ1-1): KAGVTQTPRYLIKTRGQQVTLSCSPISGHRSVSWYQQTPGQGLQFLFEYFSETQRNKGNFPGRFSGRQFSNSRSEMNVSTLELGDSALYLCASSRQANTEAFFGQGTRLTVV.

For this clonotype: At one end, the junction sequence differs from germline, possibly due to a read error. The chain joins TRBV7-7 to TRBJ1-1; D unresolved. The CDR3 is 13 amino acids. Germline CDR1 is SSHAT and CDR2 is FNYEAQ (reference sequence). CDR3 in amino acids: CASSETPNTEAFF. CDR3 coding DNA: TGTGCTAGCAGCGAGACACCGAACACTGAAGCTTTCTTT. Variable domain in full (rest from reference TRBV7-7 and TRBJ1-1): GAGVSQSPRYKVTKRGQDVTLRCDPISSHATLYWYQQALGQGPEFLTYFNYEAQPDKSGLPSDRFSAERPEGSISTLTIQRTEQRDSAMYRCASSETPNTEAFFGQGTRLTVV.

This clonotype has ten or more counts. DNA for the CDR3: TGCGCCAGCAGCTTGGAAAGAGATTATGGCTACACCTTC. Its translation is CASSLERDYGYTF. V gene TRBV5-1 combines with J gene TRBJ1-2, with unresolved D. CDR1 is SGHRS, CDR2 YFSETQ, per germline. This CDR3 has 13 residues. With 0 bases removed from V and 5 bases from J, the gap between germline ends came to 8 bases. The entire variable domain, with the rest obtained from reference TRBV5-1 and TRBJ1-2, is as follows: KAGVTQTPRYLIKTRGQQVTLSCSPISGHRSVSWYQQTPGQGLQFLFEYFSETQRNKGNFPGRFSGRQFSNSRSEMNVSTLELGDSALYLCASSLERDYGYTFGSGTRLTVV.

This clonotype was observed at least ten times. The J gene is TRBJ2-5, the V gene TRBV27; perhaps TRBD1 as D (5 bases). Between the trimmed V and J ends, which lost 2 bases and 4 bases, there was a span of 5 bases. This CDR3 spans 12 amino acids. Per the germline V gene, CDR1 is MNHEY and CDR2 is SMNVEV (reference sequence). CDR3: CASSLQGETQYF. The CDR3 bases are TGTGCCAGCAGTTTACAGGGAGAGACCCAGTACTTC.

This clonotype was seen many times. The chain recombines TRBV5-6 with TRBJ2-3; D call uncertain. Trimming took 2 bases from V and 5 from J, leaving 6 bases between them. Looked up from germline, CDR1 is SGHDT and CDR2 is YYEEEE. The CDR3 extends over 12 amino acids. The DNA of the CDR3 is TGTGCCAGCAGCTTCCCACAAGATACGCAGTATTTT. Its protein product is CASSFPQDTQYF.

This clonotype was detected a few times. V is TRBV5-1 and J is TRBJ2-1; unclear D gene. The length of the CDR3 is 13 residues. V shed 4 bases and J shed 5 bases, with 10 bases lying between them. The germline V gene encodes CDR1 SGHRS and CDR2 YFSETQ. The CDR3 reads CASSERGHNEQFF. CDR3 coding DNA: TGCGCCAGCAGCGAGCGAGGCCACAATGAGCAGTTCTTC.

V is TRBV12-3 or TRBV12-4 and J is TRBJ1-6; 8 bases agree with TRBD1. The CDR3 sequence is 14 residues long. Trimming removed 6 bases from V and 10 bases from J; junction bases left unmatched: 8. CDR3 bases: TGTGCCAGCAGCAGACAGGGGTTCAACTCACCCCTCCACTTT. Residues: CASSRQGFNSPLHF.

There are a few counts of this clonotype. V is TRBV12-3 or TRBV12-4 and J is TRBJ1-2; D not resolved. This CDR3 is 11 amino acids long. The V end was cut by 1 base, the J end by 9 bases, with 6 bases between. The CDR3 spells CASSLGERYTF. CDR3 sequence (DNA): TGTGCCAGCAGTTTAGGGGAGCGCTACACCTTC.

This clonotype was seen only a few times. V is TRBV7-9 and J is TRBJ1-4; maybe TRBD1 (5 bases). The CDR3 has 12 residues. Trimming pared 2 bases from V and 8 bases from J, leaving 6 bases between. Per the germline V gene, CDR1 is SEHNR and CDR2 is FQNEAQ (reference sequence). CDR3 residues: CASSLRGEKLFF. The CDR3 DNA reads as TGTGCCAGCAGCTTACGGGGGGAAAAACTGTTTTTT. The complete variable domain, with remaining parts taken from reference TRBV7-9 and TRBJ1-4, reads DTGVSQNPRHKITKRGQNVTFRCDPISEHNRLYWYRQTLGQGPEFLTYFQNEAQLEKSRLLSDRFSAERPKGSFSTLEIQRTEQGDSAMYLCASSLRGEKLFFGSGTQLSVL.

This clonotype was observed a handful of times. This sequence joins TRBV15 and TRBJ2-7, with D perhaps matching TRBD1 (5 bases). The V gene lost 1 base and the J gene lost 5 bases, with 15 bases spanning the gap. Germline assignment: CDR1 LNHNV and CDR2 YYDKDF (reference sequence). The CDR3 runs 15 residues. The CDR3 protein is CATSRAATANHEQYV. The CDR3 region has the DNA TGTGCCACCAGCAGAGCCGCGACAGCTAACCACGAGCAGTACGTC.

In this sample, this clonotype turned up a few times. The chain combines TRBV20-1 with TRBJ2-4; perhaps D is TRBD1 or TRBD2 (6 bases each). V gave up 6 bases and J gave up 7 bases, with 25 bases separating them. The CDR3 is made up of 16 amino acids. CDR1 is DFQATT, CDR2 SNEGSKA, per germline (reference sequence). The CDR3 region is CSARGTPPASMNIQYF. The CDR3, as DNA: TGCAGTGCCCGGGGGACACCCCCGGCGAGTATGAACATTCAGTACTTC.

This sequence joins TRBV6-2 or TRBV6-3 and TRBJ1-4; D is unclear. The ends were cut back, 0 bases at V and 8 bases at J, with 13 bases in the middle. CDR3 size: 15 residues. CDR1 MNHEY and CDR2 SVGEGT come from the germline V gene. The CDR3: CASSYSGRWREKLFF. The CDR3 region has the DNA TGTGCCAGCAGTTACTCCGGGAGATGGAGAGAAAAACTGTTTTTT.

This clonotype appeared a few times. V is TRBV4-1 and J is TRBJ2-3; perhaps TRBD1 as D (6 bases). V dropped 4 bases and J dropped 6 bases, with 11 bases sitting between them. Germline CDR1 MGHRA, CDR2 YSYEKL. CDR3 length equals 13 residues. For the CDR3, the DNA is TGCGCCAGCAGCCCCGGGACAAAGGATACGCAGTATTTT. Amino acids: CASSPGTKDTQYF.

This rearrangement joins TRBV19 to TRBJ2-6; 7 nucleotides align to TRBD2. The ends lost 5 bases at V and 12 bases at J; junction bases unmatched: 10. The CDR3 is 14 residues long. CDR1 is LNHDA and CDR2 is SQIVND in the germline V gene (reference sequence). CDR3 protein: CASSERQQRGVLTF. For the CDR3, the DNA is TGTGCCAGTAGTGAACGACAACAGCGGGGCGTCCTGACTTTC.